This T cell receptor (beta chain) stems from a study of blood T cell repertoires in COVID-19. The table came from immunoSEQ multiplex PCR; TCRdb's copy has only in-frame clones and leaves some out. The profile shows about 210,000 clones, just over 85% of them singletons. Germline V gives CDR1 SQVTM, CDR2 ANQGSEA. The CDR3 is 14 residues long. V was trimmed by 4 bases and J by 1 base, leaving 11 bases between them. Enrollees, about 18 to 89 years old, lived in 24 US areas. In assigning cohorts, the study relied on participant-reported clinical history. Material for sequencing was PBMCs or T cells enriched from blood (not recorded which). The source is a woman aged 35 to 49 with acute COVID-19. The chain uses TRBV29-1 and TRBJ1-5; maybe TRBD1 (6 bases). CDR3 loop: CSVAAGASNQPQHF. In DNA form, the CDR3 reads TGCAGCGTTGCCGCAGGGGCCAGCAATCAGCCCCAGCATTTT.